In this sample, the clone carrying this T cell receptor (beta chain) turned up a few times. Using its own MiXCR run on the 5' RACE reads, TCRdb lists one record per CDR3 protein. The table lists tens of thousands of distinct CDR3 sequences, 8% to 9% of them singletons, with 15% to 20% in the top ten. This record comes from a study of early T cells in non-severe SARS-CoV-2 infection. CDR1 is SEHNR, CDR2 FQNEAQ, per germline (reference sequence). The CDR3 loop spans 15 amino acids. The V end lost 2 bases, the J end lost 5 bases, and 12 bases lay between the germline ends. The receptor was derived from an adult who was a healthcare worker with PCR-confirmed SARS-CoV-2 infection or an uninfected control (not recorded which). The sample comprised whole blood. The chain combines TRBV7-9 with TRBJ2-2; D call uncertain. CDR3 amino acids: CASSLMGSLTGELFF. DNA for the CDR3: TGTGCCAGCAGCTTAATGGGTTCATTGACCGGGGAGCTGTTTTTT. The complete variable domain, with remaining parts taken from reference TRBV7-9 and TRBJ2-2, reads DTGVSQNPRHKITKRGQNVTFRCDPISEHNRLYWYRQTLGQGPEFLTYFQNEAQLEKSRLLSDRFSAERPKGSFSTLEIQRTEQGDSAMYLCASSLMGSLTGELFFGEGSRLTVL.